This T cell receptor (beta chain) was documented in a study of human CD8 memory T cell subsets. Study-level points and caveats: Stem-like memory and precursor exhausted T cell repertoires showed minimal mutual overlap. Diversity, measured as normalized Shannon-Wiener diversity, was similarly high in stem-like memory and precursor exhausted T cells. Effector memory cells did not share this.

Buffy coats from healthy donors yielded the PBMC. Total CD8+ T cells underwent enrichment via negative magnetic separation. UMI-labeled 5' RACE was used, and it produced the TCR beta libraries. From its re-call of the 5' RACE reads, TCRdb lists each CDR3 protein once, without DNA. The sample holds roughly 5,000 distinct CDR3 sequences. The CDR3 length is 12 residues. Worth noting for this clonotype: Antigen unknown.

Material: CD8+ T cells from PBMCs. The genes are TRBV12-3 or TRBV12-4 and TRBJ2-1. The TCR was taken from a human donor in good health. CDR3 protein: CASSFILNEQFF.